The present TCR beta chain was sequenced within a study of PD-1 blockade in classical Hodgkin lymphoma. Study overall: Nivolumab was given intravenously to patients at 3 mg/kg every 2 weeks. Study results and caveats: The origin of the repertoire differences remains undefined, with disease activity or prior therapy as possible causes.

Time point indicated: cycle 4 day 1 (C4D1), after about 6 weeks of nivolumab. The patients all showed relapse after autologous stem cell transplantation, while their brentuximab vedotin exposure varied. By magnetic negative selection, CD4+ T cells were purified from thawed PBMCs. V lost 5 bases and J 0 bases, leaving 12 bases between the germline ends. Germline V gives CDR1 GTSNPN, CDR2 SVGIG (reference sequence). CDR3 length equals 14 residues. Details on this clone: Antigen: not known.

Sequencing was performed with immunoSEQ multiplex PCR; in TCRdb, only in-frame clones are kept and a portion is missing. The data contain about 6,400 clones, about nine tenths of them seen just once; the ten biggest clones take up 1.4% to 1.5%. The source is a human donor with classical Hodgkin lymphoma. Sequenced here: CD4+ T cells from blood, sampled before the fourth cycle of nivolumab. J is TRBJ2-3 and V is TRBV30; TRBD2 is a possible D gene (6 bases). CDR3 in DNA: TGTGCCTGGTTGTTTGCGGGGAGCACAGATACGCAGTATTTT. Translating it yields CAWLFAGSTDTQYF.